A single T cell receptor beta chain is shown here with its context. Its specificity is not known. This sample was included in a study of graft-versus-host responses after intestinal transplantation. Looking at the study overall: Isolated intestinal, liver-intestinal, or multivisceral transplants had been given to the recipients. Every one of the recipients received anti-thymocyte globulin induction and afterwards took tacrolimus and steroids for roughly three years. Overall study results and limits: Some GvH clones were seen earlier in gut or blood, suggesting intestinal origin.

Germline V gives CDR1 SGHVS, CDR2 FQNEAQ. The V and J ends lost 5 bases and 8 bases, in that order; junction bases with no gene match: 2. This CDR3 has 12 amino acids. Here immunoSEQ multiplex PCR was the method, and the copy in TCRdb shows in-frame clones only, minus some. The data hold about 120,000 clones, with roughly 95% observed a single time. The source was unstimulated CD8+ T cells sorted from spleen or lymph node cells, collected before intestinal transplant. This sequence was found in a human donor who received an intestinal transplant. The V gene is TRBV7-8, the J gene TRBJ2-1; 8 bases fit TRBD2. The CDR3: CASSPGGDEQFF. DNA of the CDR3: TGTGCCAGCAGCCCGGGGGGGGATGAGCAGTTCTTC. Drawing the rest from reference TRBV7-8 and TRBJ2-1, the complete variable domain is GAGVSQSPRYKVAKRGQDVALRCDPISGHVSLFWYQQALGQGPEFLTYFQNEAQLDKSGLPSDRFFAERPEGSVSTLKIQRTQQEDSAVYLCASSPGGDEQFFGPGTRLTVL.